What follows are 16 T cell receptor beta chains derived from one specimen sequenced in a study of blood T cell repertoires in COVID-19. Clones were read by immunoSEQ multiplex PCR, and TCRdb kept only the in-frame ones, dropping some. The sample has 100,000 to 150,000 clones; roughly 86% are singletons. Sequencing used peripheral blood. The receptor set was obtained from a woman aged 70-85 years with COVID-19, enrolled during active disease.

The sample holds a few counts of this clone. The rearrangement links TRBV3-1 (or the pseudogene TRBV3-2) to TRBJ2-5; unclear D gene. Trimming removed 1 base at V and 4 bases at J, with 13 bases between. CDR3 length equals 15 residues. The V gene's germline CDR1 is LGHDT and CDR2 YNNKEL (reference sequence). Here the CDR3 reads CASSQGRGSRETQYF. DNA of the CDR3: TGTGCCAGCAGCCAAGGGCGAGGCTCAAGAGAGACCCAGTACTTC.

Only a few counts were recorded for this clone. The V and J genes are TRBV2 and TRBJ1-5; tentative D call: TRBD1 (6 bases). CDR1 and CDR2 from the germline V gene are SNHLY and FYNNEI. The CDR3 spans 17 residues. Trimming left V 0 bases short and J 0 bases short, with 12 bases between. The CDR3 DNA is TGTGCCAGCAGTGAAGCCCGGACAGCCTATAGCAATCAGCCCCAGCATTTT. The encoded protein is CASSEARTAYSNQPQHF.

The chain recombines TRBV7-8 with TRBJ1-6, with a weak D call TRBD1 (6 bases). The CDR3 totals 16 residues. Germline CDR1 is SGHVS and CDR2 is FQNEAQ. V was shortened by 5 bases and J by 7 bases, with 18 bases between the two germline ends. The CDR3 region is CASSHSRQGQNSPLHF. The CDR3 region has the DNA TGTGCCAGCAGCCACTCACGGCAGGGGCAGAATTCACCCCTCCACTTT.

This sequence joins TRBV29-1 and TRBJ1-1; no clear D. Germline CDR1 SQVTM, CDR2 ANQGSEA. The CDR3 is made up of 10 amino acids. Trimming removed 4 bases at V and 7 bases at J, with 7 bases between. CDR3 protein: CSVARVEAFF. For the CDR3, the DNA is TGCAGCGTTGCGAGGGTTGAAGCTTTCTTT.

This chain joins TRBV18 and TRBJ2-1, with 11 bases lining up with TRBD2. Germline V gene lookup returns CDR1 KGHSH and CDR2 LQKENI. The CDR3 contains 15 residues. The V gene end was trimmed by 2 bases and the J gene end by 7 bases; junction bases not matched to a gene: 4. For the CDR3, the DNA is TGTGCCAGCTCACCAATAGCGGGGGGGCGGAATGAGCAGTTCTTC. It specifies CASSPIAGGRNEQFF.

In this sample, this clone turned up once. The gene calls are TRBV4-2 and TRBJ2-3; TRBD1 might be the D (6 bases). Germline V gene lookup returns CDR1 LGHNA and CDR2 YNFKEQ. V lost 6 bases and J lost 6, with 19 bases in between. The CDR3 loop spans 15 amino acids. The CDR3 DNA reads TGTGCCAGCAGTGGGGGCCGGGATTTCGGTGATACGCAGTATTTT. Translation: CASSGGRDFGDTQYF.

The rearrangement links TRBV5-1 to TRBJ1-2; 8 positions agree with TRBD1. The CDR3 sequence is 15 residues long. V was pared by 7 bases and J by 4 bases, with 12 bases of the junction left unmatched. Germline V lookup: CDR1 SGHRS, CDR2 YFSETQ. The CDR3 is CASASQGATGYGYTF. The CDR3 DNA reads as TGCGCCAGCGCATCGCAGGGGGCTACCGGCTATGGCTACACCTTC.

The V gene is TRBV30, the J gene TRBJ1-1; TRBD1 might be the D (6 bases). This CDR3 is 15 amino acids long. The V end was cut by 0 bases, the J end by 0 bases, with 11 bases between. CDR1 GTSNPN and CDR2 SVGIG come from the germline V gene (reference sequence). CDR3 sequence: CAWSVHGQLNTEAFF. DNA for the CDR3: TGTGCCTGGAGTGTACATGGACAGTTGAACACTGAAGCTTTCTTT. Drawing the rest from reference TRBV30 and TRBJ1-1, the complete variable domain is SQTIHQWPATLVQPVGSPLSLECTVEGTSNPNLYWYRQAAGRGLQLLFYSVGIGQISSEVPQNLSASRPQDRQFILSSKKLLLSDSGFYLCAWSVHGQLNTEAFFGQGTRLTVV.

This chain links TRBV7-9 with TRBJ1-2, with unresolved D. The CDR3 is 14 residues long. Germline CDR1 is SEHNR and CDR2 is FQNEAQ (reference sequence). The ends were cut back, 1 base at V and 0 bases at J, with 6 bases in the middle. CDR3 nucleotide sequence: TGTGCCAGCAGCTTAGTAGCTACTAACTATGGCTACACCTTC. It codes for CASSLVATNYGYTF. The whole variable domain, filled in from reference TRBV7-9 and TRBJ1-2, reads DTGVSQNPRHKITKRGQNVTFRCDPISEHNRLYWYRQTLGQGPEFLTYFQNEAQLEKSRLLSDRFSAERPKGSFSTLEIQRTEQGDSAMYLCASSLVATNYGYTFGSGTRLTVV.

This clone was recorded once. For the CDR3, the DNA is TGTGCCTGGACCCAGGGACAGGTATATGGCTACACCTTC. Its translation is CAWTQGQVYGYTF. This sequence joins TRBV30 and TRBJ1-2, with 8 bases fitting TRBD1. J gave up 5 bases and V 4 bases, and 6 bases lay outside the gene matches. Germline V gene lookup returns CDR1 GTSNPN and CDR2 SVGIG (reference sequence). The CDR3 totals 13 residues. The full variable domain, completed using reference TRBV30 and TRBJ1-2, is SQTIHQWPATLVQPVGSPLSLECTVEGTSNPNLYWYRQAAGRGLQLLFYSVGIGQISSEVPQNLSASRPQDRQFILSSKKLLLSDSGFYLCAWTQGQVYGYTFGSGTRLTVV.

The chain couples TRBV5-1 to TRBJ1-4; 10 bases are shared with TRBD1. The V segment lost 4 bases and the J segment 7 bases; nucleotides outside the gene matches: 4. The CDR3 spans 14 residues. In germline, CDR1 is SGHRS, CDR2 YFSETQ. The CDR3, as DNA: TGCGCCAGCAGCCCTGGGACAGGGGCTGAAAAACTGTTTTTT. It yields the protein CASSPGTGAEKLFF. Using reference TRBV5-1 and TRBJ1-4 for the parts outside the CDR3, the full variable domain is KAGVTQTPRYLIKTRGQQVTLSCSPISGHRSVSWYQQTPGQGLQFLFEYFSETQRNKGNFPGRFSGRQFSNSRSEMNVSTLELGDSALYLCASSPGTGAEKLFFGSGTQLSVL.

The CDR3 spells CASSEDRGTDTQYF. The CDR3 DNA follows: TGTGCCAGCAGTGAAGACAGGGGCACAGATACGCAGTATTTT. The chain couples TRBV2 to TRBJ2-3; possible D gene TRBD1, 6 bases. From germline, CDR1 is SNHLY and CDR2 FYNNEI. V was cut by 1 base and J by 1 base, with 6 bases left in between. The CDR3 is 14 amino acids.

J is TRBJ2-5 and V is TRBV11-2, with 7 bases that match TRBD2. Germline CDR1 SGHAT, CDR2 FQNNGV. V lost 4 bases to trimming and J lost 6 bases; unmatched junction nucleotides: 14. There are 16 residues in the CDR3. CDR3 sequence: CASSSQAGLGVKTQYF. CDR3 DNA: TGTGCCAGCAGCTCTCAAGCGGGATTGGGGGTAAAGACCCAGTACTTC. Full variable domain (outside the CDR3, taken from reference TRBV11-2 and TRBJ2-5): EAGVAQSPRYKIIEKRQSVAFWCNPISGHATLYWYQQILGQGPKLLIQFQNNGVVDDSQLPKDRFSAERLKGVDSTLKIQPAKLEDSAVYLCASSSQAGLGVKTQYFGPGTRLLVL.

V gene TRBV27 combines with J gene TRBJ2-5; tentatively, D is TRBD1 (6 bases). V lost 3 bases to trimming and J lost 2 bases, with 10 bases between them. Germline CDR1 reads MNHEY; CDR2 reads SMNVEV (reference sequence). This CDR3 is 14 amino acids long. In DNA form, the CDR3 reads TGTGCCAGCAGTTTCCACGGACAGCAAGAGACCCAGTACTTC. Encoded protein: CASSFHGQQETQYF.

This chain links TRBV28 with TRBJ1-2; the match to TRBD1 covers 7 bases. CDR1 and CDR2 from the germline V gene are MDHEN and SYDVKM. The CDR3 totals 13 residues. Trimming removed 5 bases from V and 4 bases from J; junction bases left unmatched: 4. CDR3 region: CASSPQGVYGYTF. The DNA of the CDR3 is TGTGCCAGCAGTCCTCAGGGGGTCTATGGCTACACCTTC.

CDR3: CASSVRGGFYDEQFF. CDR3 bases: TGTGCCAGCAGTGTGCGGGGGGGGTTTTACGATGAGCAGTTCTTC. This chain links TRBV28 with TRBJ2-1; 9 bases match TRBD2. Germline assignment: CDR1 MDHEN and CDR2 SYDVKM. The CDR3 loop spans 15 amino acids. The ends lost 5 bases at V and 8 bases at J; junction bases unmatched: 10. Looking up the rest from reference TRBV28 and TRBJ2-1 gives the full variable domain: DVKVTQSSRYLVKRTGEKVFLECVQDMDHENMFWYRQDPGLGLRLIYFSYDVKMKEKGDIPEGYSVSREKKERFSLILESASTNQTSMYLCASSVRGGFYDEQFFGPGTRLTVL.